This is a list of T cell receptor beta chains from one sample in a study of response to subunit inactivated influenza vaccine. In TCRdb, the RT-PCR reads were re-called with MiXCR into one record per CDR3 protein. The repertoire includes under 550,000 distinct CDR3 sequences, around 7.7% of them detected once, and about an eighth sits in the top ten. The sequencing used PBMCs from blood, collected roughly 24 months after vaccination. These receptors all come from a man aged 45 to 75 who received an inactivated influenza vaccine. Each CDR3 is given with its conserved first and last residue. D genes are given only for firm matches. Size is omitted from some rows. Given values are once, few, many or a class for expanded clones.

d_call	v_call	clone_size	j_call	cdr3_nt	cdr3_aa
-	TRBV5-4	-	TRBJ1-1	TGTGCCAGCAGCACGGAAAACAGGGTCGGCACTGAAGCTTTCTTT	CASSTENRVGTEAFF
TRBD2	TRBV18	few	TRBJ2-7	TGTGCCAGCTCACCACGGACCGGGGGGGCCGCCTACGAGCAGTACTTC	CASSPRTGGAAYEQYF
-	TRBV28	few	TRBJ2-6	TGTGCCGGGGGACGGAGCTCTGGGGCCAACGTCCTGACTTTC	CAGGRSSGANVLTF
-	TRBV29-1	many	TRBJ2-2	TGCAGCGTTGACGGCGGAAACACCGGGGAGCTGTTTTTT	CSVDGGNTGELFF
TRBD2	TRBV20-1	few	TRBJ2-2	TGCAGTGCTATCCCTCGGGAGGGCCTTAGCACCGGGGAGCTGTTTTTT	CSAIPREGLSTGELFF
-	TRBV5-1	few	TRBJ1-1	TGCGCCAGCAGCCCCAACCAGGGGTGGAACACTGAAGCTTTCTTT	CASSPNQGWNTEAFF
TRBD1	TRBV27	many	TRBJ2-3	TGTGCCAGTAGTCGTTCGACAGGGGAGGATACGCAGTATTTT	CASSRSTGEDTQYF
-	TRBV20-1	many	TRBJ1-6	TGCAGTGCACATACAGGTTTTAATTCACCCCTCCACTTT	CSAHTGFNSPLHF
-	TRBV4-3	many	TRBJ2-2	TGCGCCAGCAGCCAAGATCCTGAAAGGAACACCGGGGAGCTGTTTTTT	CASSQDPERNTGELFF
-	TRBV15	few	TRBJ1-1	TGTGCCACCAGCAGAGATTCTAAGGGCGCTGAAGCTTTCTTT	CATSRDSKGAEAFF
-	TRBV12-3/TRBV12-4	many	TRBJ2-1	TGTGCCAGCAGTTCCCGACGGGGTAATGAGCAGTTCTTC	CASSSRRGNEQFF
-	TRBV12-3/TRBV12-4	many	TRBJ2-5	TGTGCCAGCACGCTAGCGGAGGGGGTTTCCCAGTACTTC	CASTLAEGVSQYF
-	TRBV18	few	TRBJ1-2	TGTGCCAGCTCTCCATCACAGGGTACTAGGGGCTACACCTTC	CASSPSQGTRGYTF
-	TRBV19	few	TRBJ1-5	TGTGCCAGTAGTATAGTACGGGCGGGCAATCAGCCCCAGCATTTT	CASSIVRAGNQPQHF
TRBD2	TRBV7-2	-	TRBJ2-3	TGTGCCAGCAGTCCTAGCGGGGTCTCCACAGATACGCAGTATTTT	CASSPSGVSTDTQYF
-	TRBV7-8	-	TRBJ2-2	TGTGCCAGCAGCTTAATGGGCCGCCCGGCGAACACCGGGGAGCTGTTTTTT	CASSLMGRPANTGELFF
TRBD1	TRBV7-2	many	TRBJ1-2	TGTGCCAGCAGCTTAGTCACAGGGGATGACGGCTACACCTTC	CASSLVTGDDGYTF